A selection of T cell receptor beta chains follows, all from one sample in a study of PD-1 blockade in classical Hodgkin lymphoma. Sequencing used immunoSEQ multiplex PCR; TCRdb keeps in-frame clones, though not all of them. Of 84,000 or so clones in the sample, approximately 91% were seen once. The source material was peripheral blood mononuclear cells (PBMCs), sampled before the second cycle of nivolumab. The receptor set was obtained from a human donor with classical Hodgkin lymphoma. Each CDR3 is given with its conserved first and last residue. The D gene is left open where the match is weak. Not every row has a clone size; where given, it reads once, few, many or a size class.

>TRBJ1-1|NA|TRBD1|TRBV19
CASILGQGVNTEAFF
TGTGCCAGTATACTCGGACAGGGGGTGAACACTGAAGCTTTCTTT
>TRBJ1-5|NA|NA|TRBV2
CASREGQPQHF
TGTGCCAGCAGGGAGGGACAGCCCCAGCATTTT
>TRBJ2-2|NA|NA|TRBV5-1
CASERLGGTGELFF
TGCGCCAGCGAAAGGTTAGGGGGCACCGGGGAGCTGTTTTTT
>TRBJ1-1|NA|NA|TRBV6-5
CASSYDGTYSQAFF
TGTGCCAGCAGTTACGACGGGACGTACTCTCAAGCTTTCTTT
>TRBJ1-3|NA|NA|TRBV4-1
CASSLEPGNTIYF
TGCGCCAGCAGCCTGGAGCCTGGAAACACCATATATTTT
>TRBJ1-1|NA|NA|TRBV7-9
CASSLEKGTYTEAFF
TGTGCCAGCAGCTTAGAAAAGGGGACCTACACTGAAGCTTTCTTT
>TRBJ2-6|NA|TRBD1|TRBV19
CASDQGAGWSGANVLTF
TGTGCCAGTGACCAGGGGGCGGGGTGGTCTGGGGCCAACGTCCTGACTTTC
>TRBJ2-5|NA|NA|TRBV5-1
CASSLTPDSIGKTQYF
TGCGCCAGCAGCTTGACTCCGGACAGTATAGGGAAGACCCAGTACTTC
>TRBJ1-1|NA|NA|TRBV2
CASSQTTNTEAFF
TGTGCCAGCAGTCAAACAACGAACACTGAAGCTTTCTTT
>TRBJ2-7|NA|TRBD1|TRBV18
CASSPQGQGGFYEQYF
TGTGCCAGCTCACCTCAGGGACAGGGTGGGTTCTACGAGCAGTACTTC
>TRBJ1-2|NA|TRBD1|TRBV15
CATSRPGQGANYGYTF
TGTGCCACCAGCAGACCAGGACAGGGGGCGAACTATGGCTACACCTTC
>TRBJ2-7|once|TRBD1|TRBV6-6
CASSYGGQGAYEQYF
TGTGCCAGCAGTTACGGAGGACAGGGGGCCTACGAGCAGTACTTC
>TRBJ2-4|NA|NA|TRBV15
CATSTGAKNIQYF
TGTGCCACCAGCACCGGGGCCAAAAACATTCAGTACTTC
>TRBJ2-7|once|TRBD2|TRBV4-1
CASSQGTGLAGALGQYF
TGCGCCAGCAGCCAAGGCACTGGACTAGCGGGAGCTTTGGGGCAGTACTTC
>TRBJ2-7|NA|TRBD1|TRBV18
CASSPRTGGLYEQYF
TGTGCCAGCTCACCCCGGACAGGGGGCTTGTACGAGCAGTACTTC
>TRBJ2-5|NA|TRBD2|TRBV5-1
CASSPRALAGQETQYF
TGCGCCAGCAGCCCAAGGGCGCTAGCGGGACAAGAGACCCAGTACTTC
>TRBJ2-5|NA|TRBD1|TRBV11-2
CASSLVAADRETQYF
TGTGCCAGCAGCTTAGTAGCCGCGGACAGGGAGACCCAGTACTTC
>TRBJ1-5|NA|TRBD1|TRBV7-9
CASSLGQGRNNQPQHF
TGTGCCAGCAGCTTAGGACAGGGCCGTAATAATCAGCCCCAGCATTTT
>TRBJ1-5|NA|NA|TRBV6-5
CASRPDSNQPQHF
TGTGCCAGCAGACCTGACAGCAATCAGCCCCAGCATTTT
>TRBJ2-3|NA|NA|TRBV28
CASSRRGLWSSGFTDTQYF
TGTGCCAGCAGTCGGAGGGGGTTGTGGTCTAGCGGATTCACAGATACGCAGTATTTT
>TRBJ2-3|NA|NA|TRBV7-9
CASGNTDTQYF
TGTGCCAGCGGGAACACAGATACGCAGTATTTT
>TRBJ2-7|NA|TRBD2|TRBV6-6
CASSNSGYFYEQYF
TGTGCCAGCAGTAATAGCGGGTATTTCTACGAGCAGTACTTC
>TRBJ2-3|NA|TRBD1|TRBV12-5
CASGLVNGQVFSTDTQYF
TGTGCTAGTGGTTTGGTTAATGGACAGGTCTTTAGCACAGATACGCAGTATTTT
>TRBJ1-6|once|NA|TRBV2
CASRLSANNSPLHF
TGTGCCAGCAGATTGTCAGCCAACAATTCACCCCTCCACTTT
>TRBJ2-5|NA|NA|TRBV7-9
CASSVSARLKVTSRETQYF
TGTGCCAGCAGCGTATCGGCCCGGTTAAAGGTCACCTCCCGAGAGACCCAGTACTTC
>TRBJ2-3|NA|NA|TRBV4-1
CASSQVGNTQYF
TGCGCCAGCAGCCAAGTGGGAAATACGCAGTATTTT
>TRBJ2-7|NA|NA|TRBV28
CASRAARGKRPGSYEQYF
TGTGCCAGCAGGGCGGCTCGGGGCAAAAGGCCGGGTTCATACGAGCAGTACTTC
>TRBJ2-1|NA|NA|TRBV2
CASDSGAHNEQFF
TGTGCCAGCGACAGTGGGGCTCACAATGAGCAGTTCTTC
>TRBJ2-3|NA|NA|TRBV5-6
CASSLEATGRRRADTQYF
TGTGCCAGCAGCTTGGAAGCTACGGGAAGAAGGAGGGCAGATACGCAGTATTTT
>TRBJ2-2|NA|TRBD2|TRBV12-5
CASGLVVGLVTGELFF
TGTGCTAGTGGTTTGGTAGTGGGACTAGTTACCGGGGAGCTGTTTTTT
>TRBJ2-1|NA|TRBD2|TRBV2
CATPGLAYGEQFF
TGTGCCACCCCGGGACTAGCTTATGGTGAGCAGTTCTTC
>TRBJ1-2|NA|NA|TRBV19
CASSILDSTNGYTF
TGTGCCAGTAGTATCCTTGACAGCACTAATGGCTACACCTTC
>TRBJ2-2|once|NA|TRBV11-3
CASSFFTNTGELFF
TGTGCCAGCAGCTTTTTTACAAACACCGGGGAGCTGTTTTTT
>TRBJ2-1|NA|TRBD2|TRBV27
CASSRSLEREEFLDNEQFF
TGTGCCAGCAGTCGCTCCTTGGAGCGGGAGGAATTTTTGGACAATGAGCAGTTCTTC
>TRBJ2-3|NA|NA|TRBV2
CASRAPDTQYF
TGTGCCAGCAGGGCCCCGGATACGCAGTATTTT
>TRBJ2-1|NA|NA|TRBV9
CASSVGGSANNEQFF
TGTGCCAGCAGCGTAGGGGGAAGCGCCAACAATGAGCAGTTCTTC
>TRBJ2-3|once|NA|TRBV18
CASSGERLVTDTQYF
TGTGCCAGCTCGGGGGAGAGGCTTGTAACAGATACGCAGTATTTT
>TRBJ1-2|NA|NA|TRBV27
CASWKGGDGYTF
TGTGCCAGCTGGAAGGGGGGTGATGGCTACACCTTC
>TRBJ1-1|NA|NA|TRBV12-1
CASSFRLKEVFF
TGTGCCAGCAGCTTTAGACTTAAGGAGGTTTTCTTT
>TRBJ2-1|NA|TRBD2|TRBV9
CASSPLSGRGNEQFF
TGTGCCAGCAGCCCACTTAGCGGGAGGGGGAATGAGCAGTTCTTC
>TRBJ1-4|NA|NA|TRBV29-1
CSVEVYGDAGEKLFF
TGCAGCGTTGAAGTTTACGGGGACGCGGGTGAAAAACTGTTTTTT
>TRBJ1-1|NA|NA|TRBV7-8
CASSLDRTTEAFF
TGTGCCAGCAGCTTAGACAGGACCACTGAAGCTTTCTTT
>TRBJ2-7|NA|NA|TRBV11-2
CASSSGLYEQYF
TGTGCCAGCAGCTCGGGCCTCTACGAGCAGTACTTC
>TRBJ1-2|NA|NA|TRBV5-8
CASSARTYGYTF
TGTGCCAGCAGCGCTAGGACATATGGCTACACCTTC
>TRBJ2-1|NA|TRBD2|TRBV2
CASSPRTGLAGFGEQFF
TGTGCCAGCAGTCCAAGAACGGGACTAGCGGGATTCGGTGAGCAGTTCTTC
>TRBJ2-7|NA|NA|TRBV10-2
CASAQSSYEQYF
TGCGCCAGCGCGCAAAGCTCCTACGAGCAGTACTTC
>TRBJ2-1|NA|TRBD2|TRBV5-1
CASSLPAGGSYNEQFF
TGCGCCAGCAGCCTTCCAGCGGGAGGCTCCTACAATGAGCAGTTCTTC
>TRBJ2-7|NA|TRBD2|TRBV5-1
CASSLEVLAGGLSYEQYF
TGCGCCAGCAGCTTGGAGGTACTAGCGGGAGGCCTCTCCTACGAGCAGTACTTC